The 13 T cell receptor beta chains in this list originate from one sample, sequenced in a study of T-cell reconstitution after alpha-beta-depleted transplantation in children. Unique molecular identifiers were used to barcode this TCRbeta library. TCRdb redid the calling of the PCR reads with MiXCR, one entry per CDR3 protein. The table includes 450,000 to 600,000 distinct CDR3 sequences, about a sixth detected once. The sample was PBMCs from the stem cell graft donor, taken from the stem cell graft. These receptors all come from a human donor who donated a stem cell graft to a child with acute lymphoblastic leukemia.

This rearrangement joins TRBV4-1 to TRBJ1-1, with D possibly matching TRBD1 (5 bases). This CDR3 is built from 17 residues. V lost 0 bases and J lost 0, with 14 bases in between. The germline V gene has CDR1 MGHRA and CDR2 YSYEKL. CDR3 sequence (DNA): TGCGCCAGCAGCCAAGATTCGGGGGGAATAATGAACACTGAAGCTTTCTTT. As protein: CASSQDSGGIMNTEAFF.

The chain links TRBV5-1 to TRBJ2-1; D not resolved. Germline V CDR1 and CDR2: SGHRS, YFSETQ. Trimming pared 5 bases from V and 4 bases from J, leaving 7 bases between. CDR3 size: 12 residues. CDR3 sequence: CASRGQYNEQFF. As DNA, the CDR3 is TGCGCCAGCAGAGGGCAATACAATGAGCAGTTCTTC.

A word on this clonotype: Relative to the germline gene, one junction end is altered; a read error may explain this. V is TRBV18 and J is TRBJ1-1; a possible D gene is TRBD1 (5 bases). The germline V gene has CDR1 KGHSH and CDR2 LQKENI. The CDR3 consists of 14 residues. The CDR3 nucleotides are TGTGCCAGCTCACCAACGGCACGGGCCTTGGGGGGTATCTTT. Translating it yields CASSPTARALGGIF.

This clonotype was recorded many times. J is TRBJ2-1 and V is TRBV7-9, with 7 nucleotides matching TRBD2. Trimming took 1 base from V and 4 from J; bases not matched to a gene: 4. In germline, CDR1 is SEHNR, CDR2 FQNEAQ (reference sequence). This CDR3 has 15 residues. The CDR3 reads CASSLVAGVYNEQFF. The CDR3 DNA is TGTGCCAGCAGCTTAGTGGCGGGAGTTTACAATGAGCAGTTCTTC.

This clonotype was counted between two and nine times. J is TRBJ2-5 and V is TRBV12-3 or TRBV12-4, with 9 positions matching TRBD2. The V segment lost 2 bases and the J segment 1 base; nucleotides outside the gene matches: 14. The CDR3 extends over 19 amino acids. The CDR3 DNA follows: TGTGCCAGCAGTTTACGGCGGGAGGGCCGTTGGAGGATCCAAGAGACCCAGTACTTC. The encoded protein is CASSLRREGRWRIQETQYF.

This chain uses TRBV9 with TRBJ2-5, with 8 positions matching TRBD2. The germline gives CDR1 SGDLS, CDR2 YYNGEE. J was trimmed by 2 bases and V by 4 bases; bases with no gene match: 4. The CDR3 contains 14 residues. Here the CDR3 DNA reads TGTGCCAGCAGCAAGGCGGGAGGACAAGAGACCCAGTACTTC. Its protein product is CASSKAGGQETQYF.

The J gene is TRBJ2-7, the V gene TRBV7-8; the match to TRBD1 covers 10 bases. The CDR3 runs to 19 residues. Trimming took 2 bases from V and 5 from J; bases not matched to a gene: 18. Germline CDR1 reads SGHVS; CDR2 reads FQNEAQ. The CDR3 region is CASSLTFGTGALWGNEQYF. CDR3 in DNA: TGTGCCAGCAGCTTAACTTTCGGGACAGGGGCCCTATGGGGGAACGAGCAGTACTTC.

This chain joins TRBV7-9 and TRBJ2-7, with TRBD2 identical over 7 bases. J lost 5 bases, V lost 6 bases, and 10 bases had no gene match. Germline CDR1 and CDR2: SEHNR and FQNEAQ (reference sequence). This CDR3 region has 14 residues. The CDR3 region has the DNA TGTGCCAGCAGTCCACCGGGACTACCCCACGAGCAGTACTTC. It translates to CASSPPGLPHEQYF.

The V call is TRBV5-1, the J call TRBJ2-2, with TRBD2 matching over 10 bases. The trim removed 5 bases at V and 6 bases at J, leaving 7 bases unmatched. The CDR3 is 15 amino acids. Germline-derived CDR1 and CDR2 are SGHRS and YFSETQ. In DNA, the CDR3 is TGCGCCAGCAGATTCGGACTAGCGGCCGCCGGGGAGCTGTTTTTT. Encoded protein: CASRFGLAAAGELFF.

The rearrangement uses TRBV9 and TRBJ1-5; D uncertain. Germline V gene lookup returns CDR1 SGDLS and CDR2 YYNGEE. V lost 3 bases and J lost 1, with 8 bases in between. The CDR3 spans 14 residues. The CDR3 reads CASSAGSSNQPQHF. The CDR3 bases are TGTGCCAGCAGCGCCGGTTCAAGCAATCAGCCCCAGCATTTT.

The genes are TRBV20-1 and TRBJ2-3, with 10 bases identical to TRBD2. Germline lookup yields CDR1 DFQATT and CDR2 SNEGSKA (reference sequence). CDR3 length: 16 amino acids. V trimming: 3 bases; J trimming: 6 bases; junction bases outside the gene matches: 12. The CDR3 DNA reads TGCAGTGCTAGGCGGACTAGCGGACTGGAGGTTGATACGCAGTATTTT. This codes for CSARRTSGLEVDTQYF.

This clonotype was seen only a few times. V gene TRBV10-2 combines with J gene TRBJ1-4; a possible D gene is TRBD1 (5 bases). V was cut by 8 bases and J by 8 bases, with 12 bases left in between. This CDR3 contains 12 residues. Germline CDR1 WSHSY, CDR2 SAAADI. CDR3 nucleotide sequence: TGCGCCAGCGTGGGGCAGACCGAAAAACTGTTTTTT. Protein: CASVGQTEKLFF.

This clonotype was seen a handful of times. The gene calls are TRBV12-3 or TRBV12-4 and TRBJ2-7; 9 bases are shared with TRBD2. J lost 3 bases, V lost 6 bases, and 6 bases had no gene match. This CDR3 is built from 14 residues. CDR3 protein: CASSHSGGDYEQYF. Written as DNA, the CDR3 is TGTGCCAGCAGCCATAGCGGGGGAGACTACGAGCAGTACTTC.